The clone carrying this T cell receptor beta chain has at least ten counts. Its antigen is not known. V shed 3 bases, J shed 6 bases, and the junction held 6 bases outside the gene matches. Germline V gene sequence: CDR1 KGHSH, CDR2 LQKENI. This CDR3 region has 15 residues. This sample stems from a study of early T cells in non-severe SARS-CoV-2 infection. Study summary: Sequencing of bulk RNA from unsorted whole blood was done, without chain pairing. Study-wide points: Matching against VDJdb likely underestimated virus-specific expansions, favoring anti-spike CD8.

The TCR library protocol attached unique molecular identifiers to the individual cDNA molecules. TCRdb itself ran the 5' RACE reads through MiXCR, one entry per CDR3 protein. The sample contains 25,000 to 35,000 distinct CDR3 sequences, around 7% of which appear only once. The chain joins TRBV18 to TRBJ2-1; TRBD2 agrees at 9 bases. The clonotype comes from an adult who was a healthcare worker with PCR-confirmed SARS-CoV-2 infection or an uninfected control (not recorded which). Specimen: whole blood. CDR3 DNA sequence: TGTGCCAGCTCACCGGGTAGCGGGAGCGTCAATGAGCAGTTCTTC. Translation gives CASSPGSGSVNEQFF.